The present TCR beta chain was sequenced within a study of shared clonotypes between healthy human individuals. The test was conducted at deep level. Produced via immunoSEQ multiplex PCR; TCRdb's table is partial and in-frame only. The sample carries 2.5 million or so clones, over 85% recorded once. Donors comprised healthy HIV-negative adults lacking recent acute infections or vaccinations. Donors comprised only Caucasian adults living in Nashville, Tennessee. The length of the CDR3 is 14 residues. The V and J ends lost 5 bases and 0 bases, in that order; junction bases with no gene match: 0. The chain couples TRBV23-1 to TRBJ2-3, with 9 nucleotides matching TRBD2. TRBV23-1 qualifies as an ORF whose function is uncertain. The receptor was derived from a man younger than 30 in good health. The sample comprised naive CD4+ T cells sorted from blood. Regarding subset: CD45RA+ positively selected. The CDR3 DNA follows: TGCGCCAGCAGTGCGGGAGGGAGCACAGATACGCAGTATTTT. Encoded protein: CASSAGGSTDTQYF.